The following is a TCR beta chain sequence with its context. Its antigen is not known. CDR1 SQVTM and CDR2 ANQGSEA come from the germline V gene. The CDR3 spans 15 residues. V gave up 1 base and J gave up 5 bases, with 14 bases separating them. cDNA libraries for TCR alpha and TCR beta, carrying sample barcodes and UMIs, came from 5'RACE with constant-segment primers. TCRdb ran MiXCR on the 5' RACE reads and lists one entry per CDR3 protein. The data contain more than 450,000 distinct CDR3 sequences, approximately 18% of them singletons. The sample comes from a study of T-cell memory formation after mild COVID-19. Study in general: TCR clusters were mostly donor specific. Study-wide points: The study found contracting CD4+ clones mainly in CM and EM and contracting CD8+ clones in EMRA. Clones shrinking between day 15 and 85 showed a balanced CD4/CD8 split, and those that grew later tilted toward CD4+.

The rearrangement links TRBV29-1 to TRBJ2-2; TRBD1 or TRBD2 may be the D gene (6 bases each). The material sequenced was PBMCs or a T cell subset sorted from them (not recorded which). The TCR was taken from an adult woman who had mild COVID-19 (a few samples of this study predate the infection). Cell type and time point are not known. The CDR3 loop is CSVEGGALGTGELFF. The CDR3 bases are TGCAGCGTTGAAGGGGGGGCTCTAGGGACCGGGGAGCTGTTTTTT.